The next 11 T cell receptor beta chains were all read from a single sample in a study of response to subunit inactivated influenza vaccine. MiXCR was run by TCRdb on the RT-PCR reads, yielding one entry per CDR3 protein. The table includes approximately 500,000 distinct CDR3 sequences, under 30% detected once. The sample also formed part of further work on T cells expressing NK-cell markers. This second study notes: cDNA encoding TCR beta was synthesized via 5'RACE template switching incorporating UMIs.

This sample comprised CD4+ T cells sorted from PBMCs, obtained about 13 days after vaccination. These receptor sequences come from a man aged 45-65 years who received an inactivated influenza vaccine.

This clonotype occurred a few times. The rearrangement joins TRBV4-2 to TRBJ2-1, with D hard to call. Germline values: CDR1 LGHNA, CDR2 YNFKEQ. The CDR3 sequence is 12 residues long. V shed 1 base and J shed 7 bases, with 5 bases lying between them. As DNA, the CDR3 is TGTGCCAGCAGCCAAGTGGAGAATGAGCAGTTCTTC. Amino acid sequence: CASSQVENEQFF.

The CDR3: CSRRDRSYEQYF. The CDR3, as DNA: TGTTCCCGTAGGGACAGGAGCTACGAGCAGTACTTC. This sequence joins TRBV7-9 and TRBJ2-7, with 8 nucleotides matching TRBD1. CDR1 and CDR2 (germline): SEHNR, FQNEAQ (reference sequence). The CDR3 consists of 12 residues.

The rearrangement uses TRBV7-8 and TRBJ1-4; possibly TRBD1 for D (6 bases). The germline CDR1 and CDR2 sequences are SGHVS and FQNEAQ. Trimming pared 5 bases from V and 7 bases from J, leaving 20 bases between. This CDR3 is 16 amino acids long. CDR3 sequence reads: CASSTQLVGAIEKLFF. CDR3 DNA: TGTGCCAGCAGCACCCAGCTGGTGGGGGCGATTGAAAAACTGTTTTTT.

The table lists this clonotype with a few counts. The junction departs from the called germline gene at one end, perhaps through a read error. The chain links TRBV5-1 to TRBJ2-7; D might be TRBD2 (6 bases). The CDR3 consists of 16 residues. Germline V gene lookup returns CDR1 SGHRS and CDR2 YFSETQ. The CDR3 protein is CASSLVGPGVSHEQYF. The CDR3 nucleotides are TGCGCCAGCAGCTTGGTGGGGCCGGGAGTCTCCCACGAGCAGTACTTC.

The rearrangement links TRBV9 to TRBJ1-5; D might be TRBD1 (5 bases). V dropped 0 bases and J dropped 7 bases, with 14 bases sitting between them. The CDR3 runs 15 residues. The germline V gene has CDR1 SGDLS and CDR2 YYNGEE. This CDR3 reads CASSVDQRGGQPQHF. Here the CDR3 DNA reads TGTGCCAGCAGCGTAGACCAGAGGGGAGGACAGCCCCAGCATTTT.

This chain joins TRBV20-1 and TRBJ1-5, with TRBD1 as a possible D gene (5 bases). With 2 bases removed from V and 2 bases from J, the gap between germline ends came to 13 bases. CDR3 length: 15 residues. Germline V lookup: CDR1 DFQATT, CDR2 SNEGSKA (reference sequence). This CDR3 is CSARLRGTGNQPQHF. DNA of the CDR3: TGCAGTGCTAGATTGCGGGGGACGGGCAATCAGCCCCAGCATTTT.

The gene calls are TRBV6-2 or TRBV6-3 and TRBJ2-7; D ambiguous. CDR3 length equals 17 residues. Germline V gene sequence: CDR1 MNHEY, CDR2 SVGEGT. With 9 bases removed from V and 0 bases from J, the gap between germline ends came to 24 bases. The CDR3 bases are TGTGCCAGTACAGACCCCCTCGGGTCCCAAAGCTCCTACGAGCAGTACTTC. This codes for CASTDPLGSQSSYEQYF.

This clonotype was counted between two and nine times. This chain connects TRBV28 to TRBJ1-5, with TRBD1 matching over 7 bases. The J segment lost 3 bases and the V segment lost 3 bases, leaving 5 bases of the junction unmatched. The germline V gene encodes CDR1 MDHEN and CDR2 SYDVKM. The CDR3 has 15 residues. The CDR3 is CASSFRGSTNQPQHF. The CDR3 DNA is TGTGCCAGCAGTTTCAGGGGGTCTACCAATCAGCCCCAGCATTTT.

This clonotype has only one observation. The chain carries TRBV11-2 and TRBJ2-7, with D perhaps TRBD1 (6 bases). This CDR3 is built from 14 residues. The V end was cut by 3 bases, the J end by 6 bases, with 15 bases between. Germline V CDR1 and CDR2: SGHAT, FQNNGV. The CDR3 is CASSFVQGVREQYF. The CDR3 DNA reads as TGTGCCAGCAGCTTTGTACAGGGTGTTCGCGAGCAGTACTTC.

The chain joins TRBV19 to TRBJ2-1, with TRBD2 matching 13 bases. The CDR3 totals 16 residues. Germline CDR1 and CDR2: LNHDA and SQIVND (reference sequence). V trimming: 3 bases; J trimming: 9 bases; junction bases outside the gene matches: 8. The CDR3 coding sequence is TGTGCCAGTAGTATTTATGGGACTAGCGGGATCAGTGAGCAGTTCTTC. This sequence encodes CASSIYGTSGISEQFF.

This clonotype appeared a few times. The chain links TRBV2 to TRBJ2-2; TRBD1 is a possible D gene (6 bases). Germline CDR1 is SNHLY and CDR2 is FYNNEI. V was cut by 7 bases and J by 6 bases, with 12 bases left in between. This CDR3 spans 13 amino acids. CDR3 sequence: CASTPQGSGELFF. As DNA, the CDR3 is TGTGCCAGCACCCCACAGGGTTCCGGGGAGCTGTTTTTT.